These 13 T cell receptor beta chains share one sample of origin, sequenced in a study of monozygotic twins with cystic fibrosis (dated by TCRdb to the early 2020s). Library generation was performed with the immunoSEQ multiplex PCR assay. TCRdb obtained this table from immuneACCESS and retained in-frame rearrangements with V and J assigned. These tables miss some clones; where compared with another copy, unresolved V genes account for less than half of the shortfall, and the remainder is unexplained. This sample gives around 10,000 clones in total; around 93% of them show up just once. The ten largest clonotypes hold roughly 5.6% of the sample. Sequenced: blood. The origin of the receptors is a boy between 2 and 15 years old with cystic fibrosis.

V is TRBV6-5 and J is TRBJ2-5; D remains unclear. Between the trimmed V and J ends, which lost 6 bases and 5 bases, there was a span of 16 bases. The CDR3 length is 14 residues. Per germline, CDR1 MNHEY and CDR2 SVGAGI. CDR3 loop: CASRPTWSTETQYF. The CDR3 nucleotides read TGTGCCAGCAGGCCGACTTGGAGTACGGAGACCCAGTACTTC.

This clone was observed a few times. The rearrangement links TRBV25-1 to TRBJ1-1, with 8 nucleotides matching TRBD1. V was clipped by 4 bases and J by 10 bases; unmatched bases: 5. The CDR3 spans 12 residues. CDR1 and CDR2 (germline): MGHDK, SYGVNS. CDR3: CASSARGLGAFF. The CDR3 coding sequence is TGTGCCAGCAGTGCCAGGGGGCTTGGAGCTTTCTTT. The variable domain in full, completed from reference TRBV25-1 and TRBJ1-1, reads EADIYQTPRYLVIGTGKKITLECSQTMGHDKMYWYQQDPGMELHLIHYSYGVNSTEKGDLSSESTVSRIRTEHFPLTLESARPSHTSQYLCASSARGLGAFFGQGTRLTVV.

The CDR3 is CASSVAGDYEQYF. In nucleotides, the CDR3 is TGTGCCAGCAGCGTAGCAGGGGACTACGAGCAGTACTTC. The rearrangement links TRBV9 to TRBJ2-7; D may be TRBD1 (6 bases). Trimming took 0 bases from V and 3 from J, leaving 7 bases between them. The CDR3 loop spans 13 amino acids. Germline V lookup: CDR1 SGDLS, CDR2 YYNGEE.

The V call is TRBV11-3, the J call TRBJ2-1, with 9 bases aligning to TRBD1. V dropped 1 base and J dropped 4; count of bases not matched to a gene: 17. The CDR3 is made up of 20 amino acids. Germline V gene sequence: CDR1 SGHNT, CDR2 YENEEA. The CDR3 nucleotides read TGTGCCAGCAGCTTAGGGGTTGAAGTTTTTCGGGACAGGGAGTACAATGAGCAGTTCTTC. It yields the protein CASSLGVEVFRDREYNEQFF. The whole variable domain, remainder taken from reference TRBV11-3 and TRBJ2-1, is EAGVVQSPRYKIIEKKQPVAFWCNPISGHNTLYWYLQNLGQGPELLIRYENEEAVDDSQLPKDRFSAERLKGVDSTLKIQPAELGDSAVYLCASSLGVEVFRDREYNEQFFGPGTRLTVL.

This chain joins TRBV9 and TRBJ2-5; weak D call: TRBD2 (5 bases). There are 14 residues in the CDR3. V shed 0 bases and J shed 0 bases, with 6 bases lying between them. The germline V gene has CDR1 SGDLS and CDR2 YYNGEE. CDR3 DNA sequence: TGTGCCAGCAGCGTAGCCGGGGACCAAGAGACCCAGTACTTC. Translated: CASSVAGDQETQYF.

V is TRBV5-4 and J is TRBJ2-2; 7 nucleotides align to TRBD1. The CDR3 covers 15 residues. Germline CDR1 reads SGHNT; CDR2 reads YYREEE (reference sequence). The J segment lost 1 base and the V segment lost 4 bases, leaving 4 bases of the junction unmatched. CDR3 in amino acids: CASSAGQVNTGELFF. CDR3 DNA sequence: TGTGCCAGCAGCGCCGGACAGGTGAACACCGGGGAGCTGTTTTTT.

The CDR3: CASSQRPSGGAADTQYF. The CDR3 nucleotides are TGCGCCAGCAGCCAAAGGCCCAGCGGGGGGGCAGCAGATACGCAGTATTTT. This chain links TRBV4-1 with TRBJ2-3, with 10 bases matching TRBD2. Losses at the gene ends were 2 bases for V and 4 bases for J; bases not matched to a gene: 9. Per the germline V gene, CDR1 is MGHRA and CDR2 is YSYEKL. CDR3 size: 17 residues.

The J gene is TRBJ1-2, the V gene TRBV6-5, with D unresolved. The CDR3 is 16 residues long. V was trimmed by 2 bases and J by 4 bases, leaving 17 bases between them. Germline V CDR1 and CDR2: MNHEY, SVGAGI. The CDR3: CASSYIGSSRSYGYTF. The CDR3 DNA reads TGTGCCAGCAGTTACATAGGATCGAGTAGGAGCTATGGCTACACCTTC.

The gene calls are TRBV5-5 and TRBJ2-7; D not certain. This CDR3 spans 14 amino acids. The germline V gene encodes CDR1 SGHKS and CDR2 YYEKEE (reference sequence). V dropped 0 bases and J dropped 4 bases, with 11 bases sitting between them. This CDR3 reads CASSLGERWYEQYV. The DNA for the CDR3 is TGTGCCAGCAGCTTGGGGGAAAGGTGGTACGAGCAGTACGTC.

The V and J genes are TRBV5-6 and TRBJ1-6; D perhaps matches TRBD1 (5 bases). Looked up from germline, CDR1 is SGHDT and CDR2 is YYEEEE. The CDR3 has 15 residues. Trimming cost V 0 bases and J 10 bases, with 14 bases left between them. This chain's CDR3 is CASSLGQGRGSPLHF. CDR3 nucleotide sequence: TGTGCCAGCAGCTTGGGGCAGGGTAGAGGGTCACCCCTCCACTTT.

The chain links TRBV5-1 to TRBJ2-7; the match to TRBD1 covers 10 bases. Per the germline V gene, CDR1 is SGHRS and CDR2 is YFSETQ. With 4 bases clipped from V and 2 bases from J, the junction kept 3 bases outside the gene matches. The CDR3 consists of 14 residues. CDR3 sequence (DNA): TGCGCCAGCAGCGGGGGACAGGGGACCTACGAGCAGTACTTC. Translation gives CASSGGQGTYEQYF.

The rearrangement links TRBV11-2 to TRBJ2-5; D call uncertain. This CDR3 is built from 15 residues. Germline V gene sequence: CDR1 SGHAT, CDR2 FQNNGV. The V end was cut by 4 bases, the J end by 2 bases, with 14 bases between. The CDR3 loop is CASSSTPNDQETQYF. In DNA form, the CDR3 reads TGTGCCAGCAGCTCCACCCCAAATGATCAAGAGACCCAGTACTTC.

The chain couples TRBV6-5 to TRBJ1-1, with a tentative D call TRBD1 (5 bases). The length of the CDR3 is 15 residues. V was trimmed by 2 bases and J by 4 bases, leaving 14 bases between them. From germline, CDR1 is MNHEY and CDR2 SVGAGI. The CDR3 DNA reads TGTGCCAGCAGTTACCTTTTGGGGGTCGGCACTGAAGCTTTCTTT. It encodes CASSYLLGVGTEAFF.